These 18 T cell receptor beta chains were sequenced from one sample in a study of blood T cell repertoires in COVID-19. Assay used: immunoSEQ multiplex PCR; TCRdb lists only in-frame clones, some missing. The sample has some 180,000 clones; roughly 82% are singletons. Sequencing used peripheral blood. All receptors come from a woman aged 55-70 years with COVID-19, enrolled during active disease.

As regards this clone: Other DNA sequences from this sample encode an identical CDR3 as well. The chain uses TRBV19 and TRBJ1-4, with D hard to call. This CDR3 has 15 residues. Germline loops: CDR1 LNHDA, CDR2 SQIVND (reference sequence). With 3 bases removed from V and 0 bases from J, the gap between germline ends came to 8 bases. The CDR3 DNA is TGTGCCAGTAGTATTATGGCGGCAACTAATGAAAAACTGTTTTTT. Protein: CASSIMAATNEKLFF.

The J gene is TRBJ2-5, the V gene TRBV19; 10 bases line up with TRBD2. The germline V gene has CDR1 LNHDA and CDR2 SQIVND (reference sequence). The CDR3 has 15 amino acids. V was clipped by 5 bases and J by 5 bases; unmatched bases: 8. The CDR3 DNA follows: TGTGCCAGTAGTTTCAAGCGGGAGGGCGTGGAGACCCAGTACTTC. Translating it yields CASSFKREGVETQYF.

By share, this clone ranks as medium-sized. The genes are TRBV7-9 and TRBJ2-2; 7 bases map to TRBD1. The trim removed 4 bases at V and 6 bases at J, leaving 8 bases unmatched. CDR3 length: 15 residues. Germline loops: CDR1 SEHNR, CDR2 FQNEAQ (reference sequence). The CDR3 is CASSSRDSHPGELFF. In DNA form, the CDR3 reads TGTGCCAGCAGCTCCCGGGACAGCCACCCCGGGGAGCTGTTTTTT.

The rearrangement uses TRBV4-3 and TRBJ2-2; 8 nucleotides line up with TRBD2. Losses at the gene ends were 0 bases for V and 4 bases for J; bases not matched to a gene: 4. CDR3 length equals 16 residues. Germline V gives CDR1 LGHNA, CDR2 YSLEER. The CDR3 DNA reads TGCGCCAGCAGCCAAGAACCGGGACTAGTCACCGGGGAGCTGTTTTTT. This gives the protein CASSQEPGLVTGELFF.

This chain joins TRBV19 and TRBJ2-1; the D gene is possibly TRBD2 (5 bases). CDR1 and CDR2 from the germline V gene are LNHDA and SQIVND (reference sequence). The ends were cut back, 7 bases at V and 6 bases at J, with 13 bases in the middle. The CDR3 sequence is 13 residues long. The chain's CDR3 is CASNGQAGNEQFF. The CDR3 DNA is TGTGCCAGTAACGGCCAGGCGGGCAATGAGCAGTTCTTC.

The rearrangement uses TRBV11-2 and TRBJ2-3; the match to TRBD2 covers 7 bases. CDR1 and CDR2 (germline): SGHAT, FQNNGV. With 6 bases clipped from V and 4 bases from J, the junction kept 7 bases outside the gene matches. The CDR3 has 14 amino acids. CDR3 amino acids: CASSLIGLADTQYF. Here the CDR3 DNA reads TGTGCCAGCAGTCTTATCGGACTAGCAGATACGCAGTATTTT.

The chain combines TRBV19 with TRBJ1-5, with 7 bases that match TRBD1. The J segment lost 1 base and the V segment lost 5 bases, leaving 8 bases of the junction unmatched. The CDR3 is made up of 16 amino acids. Germline values: CDR1 LNHDA, CDR2 SQIVND (reference sequence). CDR3 coding DNA: TGTGCCAGTAGTTCCCGACGACAGGGCAGCAATCAGCCCCAGCATTTT. Translated: CASSSRRQGSNQPQHF.

The chain uses TRBV2 and TRBJ2-1; possibly TRBD2 for D (5 bases). CDR3 size: 14 residues. Trimming took 4 bases from V and 7 from J, leaving 14 bases between them. CDR1 is SNHLY and CDR2 is FYNNEI in the germline V gene. The CDR3 DNA reads as TGTGCCAGCAGTGGGGGAGCTCTATTAAATGAGCAGTTCTTC. Protein sequence: CASSGGALLNEQFF.

The chain has TRBV7-6 and TRBJ1-1; D call uncertain. CDR1 is SGHVS, CDR2 FNYEAQ, per germline. The V and J ends lost 5 bases and 2 bases respectively, with 15 bases between them. This CDR3 region has 15 residues. The CDR3 coding sequence is TGTGCCAGCAGCCCCGGAGGGTACGGAAACACTGAAGCTTTCTTT. This encodes CASSPGGYGNTEAFF.

The chain couples TRBV24-1 to TRBJ2-2; TRBD1 matches 8 bases. Germline V gene lookup returns CDR1 KGHDR and CDR2 SFDVKD. The CDR3 is made up of 15 amino acids. V dropped 7 bases and J dropped 9; count of bases not matched to a gene: 12. In DNA, the CDR3 is TGTGCCACCAGCCCCAGGACAGGGTATCGAAGGGAGCTGTTTTTT. This encodes CATSPRTGYRRELFF.

This rearrangement joins TRBV3-1 (or the pseudogene TRBV3-2) to TRBJ2-1; 7 nucleotides agree with TRBD1. Per germline, CDR1 LGHDT and CDR2 YNNKEL (reference sequence). Trimming at V came to 0 bases and at J to 7 bases, leaving 6 bases not matched to a gene. CDR3 length equals 15 residues. Written as DNA, the CDR3 is TGTGCCAGCAGCCAAGATCTTGGGACAGATAATGAGCAGTTCTTC. Protein: CASSQDLGTDNEQFF.

This chain links TRBV5-1 with TRBJ1-1, with a possible D match to TRBD1 (5 bases). Trimming shortened V by 0 bases and J by 1 base, and 10 bases separated the two germline ends. The CDR3 has 15 residues. Germline CDR1 SGHRS, CDR2 YFSETQ. CDR3 amino acids: CASSLGGAGNTEAFF. The CDR3 DNA follows: TGCGCCAGCAGCTTGGGGGGCGCCGGGAACACTGAAGCTTTCTTT.

The J gene is TRBJ1-5, the V gene TRBV7-2, with D possibly TRBD1 on 6 matching bases. The CDR3 has 15 amino acids. The V end was cut by 0 bases, the J end by 6 bases, with 12 bases between. Germline V gene data show CDR1 as SGHTA and CDR2 as FQGNSA. CDR3 residues: CASSLASGDGQPQHF. The CDR3 nucleotides are TGTGCCAGCAGCTTAGCTTCAGGGGACGGTCAGCCCCAGCATTTT.

This clone showed up just a few times. V is TRBV27 and J is TRBJ1-2, with 7 bases that match TRBD1. There are 15 residues in the CDR3. V was pared by 5 bases and J by 7 bases, with 13 bases of the junction left unmatched. CDR1 MNHEY and CDR2 SMNVEV come from the germline V gene (reference sequence). The CDR3 DNA reads as TGTGCCAGCAGTCTACAGGGGCGGTCAAGTCTTGGCTACACCTTC. Translating it yields CASSLQGRSSLGYTF.

V and J are TRBV4-3 and TRBJ2-2; D is ambiguous. Germline V gene sequence: CDR1 LGHNA, CDR2 YSLEER. This CDR3 has 15 residues. V was shortened by 0 bases and J by 5 bases, with 10 bases between the two germline ends. In DNA form, the CDR3 reads TGCGCCAGCAGCCAAGACAGGCGCAGGACCGGGGAGCTGTTTTTT. Amino acid sequence: CASSQDRRRTGELFF.

This clone was seen a few times. The chain joins TRBV9 to TRBJ2-3; D perhaps matches TRBD2 (5 bases). The CDR3 runs to 16 residues. V was clipped by 3 bases and J by 2 bases, with 16 bases between them. The germline V gene has CDR1 SGDLS and CDR2 YYNGEE. CDR3 protein: CASSGGSSGNTDTQYF. The CDR3 nucleotides are TGTGCCAGCAGCGGGGGATCATCCGGGAACACAGATACGCAGTATTTT.

This chain joins TRBV7-8 and TRBJ1-6; 8 bases map to TRBD1. Germline CDR1 and CDR2: SGHVS and FQNEAQ. The CDR3 runs to 16 residues. The trim removed 5 bases at V and 6 bases at J, leaving 9 bases unmatched. CDR3 coding DNA: TGTGCCAGCAGCCGACCCATTACAGGGGGTAATTCACCCCTCCACTTT. Translated, it gives CASSRPITGGNSPLHF. Filled out from reference TRBV7-8 and TRBJ1-6, the complete variable domain reads GAGVSQSPRYKVAKRGQDVALRCDPISGHVSLFWYQQALGQGPEFLTYFQNEAQLDKSGLPSDRFFAERPEGSVSTLKIQRTQQEDSAVYLCASSRPITGGNSPLHFGNGTRLTVT.

The chain uses TRBV28 and TRBJ2-2, with D unclear. The CDR3 runs 12 residues. CDR1 and CDR2 (germline): MDHEN, SYDVKM. Trimming removed 1 base at V and 7 bases at J, with 4 bases between. The CDR3 is CASSLSVGELFF. In nucleotides, the CDR3 is TGTGCCAGCAGTTTATCCGTCGGGGAGCTGTTTTTT.